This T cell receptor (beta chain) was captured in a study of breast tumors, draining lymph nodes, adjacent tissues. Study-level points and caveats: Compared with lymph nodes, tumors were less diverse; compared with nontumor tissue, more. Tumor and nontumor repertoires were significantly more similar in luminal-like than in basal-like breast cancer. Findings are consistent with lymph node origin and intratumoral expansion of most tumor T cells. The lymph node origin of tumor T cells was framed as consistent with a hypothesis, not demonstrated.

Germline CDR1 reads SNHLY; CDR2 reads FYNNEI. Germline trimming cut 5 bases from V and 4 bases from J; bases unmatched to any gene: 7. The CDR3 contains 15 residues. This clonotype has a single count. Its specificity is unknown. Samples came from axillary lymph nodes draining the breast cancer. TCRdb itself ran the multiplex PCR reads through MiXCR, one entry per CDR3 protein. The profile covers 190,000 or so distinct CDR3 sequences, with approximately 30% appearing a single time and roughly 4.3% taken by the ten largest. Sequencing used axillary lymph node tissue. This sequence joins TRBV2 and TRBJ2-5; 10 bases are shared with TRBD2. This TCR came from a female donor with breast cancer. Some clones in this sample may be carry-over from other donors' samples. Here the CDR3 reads CASSSTSGAGETQYF. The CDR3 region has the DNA TGTGCCAGCAGTTCCACTAGCGGGGCAGGAGAGACCCAGTACTTC.